Sequencing of this T cell receptor beta chain was carried out in a study of blood T cell repertoires in COVID-19. Across the whole study: Material from acute and convalescent COVID-19 was sourced from the United States, Italy and Spain. T cells, B-cell-depleted T cells, or PBMCs supplied cDNA or gDNA.

Seattle patients were enrolled during active infection and followed longitudinally. Original handling: Amplification of reference gene primers was used by the study to estimate nucleated cell counts. Sequenced by immunoSEQ multiplex PCR; TCRdb stores in-frame clones only, minus some. V and J calls and clone size are copied from that table; D and trimming were computed from the DNA. The sample lists more than 300,000 clones; more than 75% were seen once. Germline CDR1 LGHNA, CDR2 YSLEER. Trimming cost V 3 bases and J 7 bases, with 15 bases left between them. The CDR3 runs to 15 residues. The source is a woman aged 30 to 39 with COVID-19, enrolled during active disease. This sequence joins TRBV4-3 and TRBJ1-4; maybe TRBD1 (6 bases). Sequenced: peripheral blood. The CDR3 sequence is CASSQDGTRGEKLFF. DNA for the CDR3: TGCGCCAGCAGCCAGGACGGTACCAGGGGTGAAAAACTGTTTTTT.